The 19 T cell receptor beta chains below were found in one sample sequenced in a study of blood T cell repertoires in COVID-19. The method was immunoSEQ multiplex PCR; TCRdb's version includes in-frame clones alone and lacks a portion of them. The profile shows around 440,000 clones, around 88% of them singletons. The sample taken for sequencing was peripheral blood. The receptors stem from a woman in her forties or fifties with COVID-19, enrolled during active disease.

The V gene is TRBV1, the J gene TRBJ2-2; the D segment call TRBD2 is taken from the table without a DNA check. TRBV1 is deemed a pseudogene. The CDR3 runs to 9 residues. CDR3 sequence reads: CTTSTRLFF. The CDR3 DNA follows: TGCACCACCTCTACTAGGCTGTTTTTT.

The chain couples TRBV28 to TRBJ1-1, with no clear D. The CDR3 runs to 12 residues. Germline lookup yields CDR1 MDHEN and CDR2 SYDVKM. The V gene lost 10 bases and the J gene lost 0 bases, with 9 bases spanning the gap. CDR3 residues: CATQVMNTEAFF. As DNA, the CDR3 is TGTGCCACCCAGGTAATGAACACTGAAGCTTTCTTT. The full variable domain, its missing parts supplied by reference TRBV28 and TRBJ1-1, is DVKVTQSSRYLVKRTGEKVFLECVQDMDHENMFWYRQDPGLGLRLIYFSYDVKMKEKGDIPEGYSVSREKKERFSLILESASTNQTSMYLCATQVMNTEAFFGQGTRLTVV.

This clone was counted only a few times. This sequence joins TRBV27 and TRBJ1-5; a weak D match, TRBD1 (5 bases). CDR1 and CDR2 (germline): MNHEY, SMNVEV (reference sequence). This CDR3 is built from 16 residues. The V end was cut by 0 bases, the J end by 4 bases, with 13 bases between. This CDR3 reads CASSLSWGVHNQPQHF. Written as DNA, the CDR3 is TGTGCCAGCAGTTTATCATGGGGGGTCCATAATCAGCCCCAGCATTTT.

This chain joins TRBV11-3 and TRBJ1-1, with 7 nucleotides matching TRBD1. Germline V CDR1 and CDR2: SGHNT, YENEEA. The CDR3 runs 14 residues. The J segment lost 4 bases and the V segment lost 5 bases, leaving 7 bases of the junction unmatched. The CDR3 is CASSPTGEATEAFF. CDR3 DNA sequence: TGTGCCAGCAGCCCCACAGGGGAGGCCACTGAAGCTTTCTTT.

This sequence joins TRBV27 and TRBJ2-7; 9 bases fit TRBD1. The ends lost 4 bases at V and 6 bases at J; junction bases unmatched: 7. This CDR3 region has 14 residues. Germline CDR1 MNHEY, CDR2 SMNVEV (reference sequence). DNA for the CDR3: TGTGCCAGCAGTTCTTACAGGGGGCGAGGCGAGCAGTACTTC. Its protein product is CASSSYRGRGEQYF.

V and J are TRBV30 and TRBJ1-2; possibly TRBD1 for D (6 bases). The V gene lost 2 bases and the J gene lost 4 bases, with 11 bases spanning the gap. The germline gives CDR1 GTSNPN, CDR2 SVGIG (reference sequence). The CDR3 is 13 residues long. The CDR3 DNA sequence: TGTGCCTGGAGTCCAGGGGACGGCTATGGCTACACCTTC. Translation gives CAWSPGDGYGYTF. Drawing the rest from reference TRBV30 and TRBJ1-2, the complete variable domain is SQTIHQWPATLVQPVGSPLSLECTVEGTSNPNLYWYRQAAGRGLQLLFYSVGIGQISSEVPQNLSASRPQDRQFILSSKKLLLSDSGFYLCAWSPGDGYGYTFGSGTRLTVV.

The V gene is TRBV4-1, the J gene TRBJ1-4; 9 nucleotides line up with TRBD1. CDR1 and CDR2 (germline): MGHRA, YSYEKL. V lost 0 bases and J lost 8; bases outside the gene matches: 10. The CDR3 loop spans 17 amino acids. This chain's CDR3 is CASSQDLYDRGSEKLFF. The CDR3 region has the DNA TGCGCCAGCAGCCAAGATCTCTATGACAGGGGGTCCGAAAAACTGTTTTTT.

This chain connects TRBV28 to TRBJ2-1; D is perhaps TRBD2 (5 bases). Per the germline V gene, CDR1 is MDHEN and CDR2 is SYDVKM. The CDR3 consists of 18 residues. V was clipped by 4 bases and J by 5 bases, with 24 bases between them. The CDR3 nucleotides read TGTGCCAGCAGTTCCCCGAGTAAATATCGGGGTACGGACAATGAGCAGTTCTTC. Its protein is CASSSPSKYRGTDNEQFF.

The chain couples TRBV9 to TRBJ2-1; 7 bases are shared with TRBD2. This CDR3 is 15 amino acids long. Germline V gives CDR1 SGDLS, CDR2 YYNGEE. V lost 4 bases to trimming and J lost 0 bases; unmatched junction nucleotides: 4. The CDR3 sequence is CASSSSGVSYNEQFF. CDR3 nucleotide sequence: TGTGCCAGCAGCTCTAGCGGCGTCTCCTACAATGAGCAGTTCTTC.

This rearrangement joins TRBV27 to TRBJ1-1, with 8 bases identical to TRBD1. Germline V gene sequence: CDR1 MNHEY, CDR2 SMNVEV (reference sequence). J gave up 4 bases and V 5 bases, and 9 bases lay outside the gene matches. The CDR3 totals 15 residues. Here the CDR3 reads CASSPGSTGATEAFF. For the CDR3, the DNA is TGTGCCAGCAGTCCGGGGTCGACAGGGGCCACTGAAGCTTTCTTT.

The chain employs TRBV6-5 and TRBJ2-3; D possibly corresponds to TRBD2 (6 bases). Germline CDR1 and CDR2: MNHEY and SVGAGI. The germline V and J ends were trimmed by 5 bases and 7 bases, with 10 bases remaining between them. This CDR3 spans 12 amino acids. In nucleotides, the CDR3 is TGTGCCAGCAGTCGGGACTCCCATACGCAGTATTTT. Its protein product is CASSRDSHTQYF.

This clone was seen only once. J is TRBJ2-1 and V is TRBV5-1; 7 nucleotides align to TRBD1. From germline, CDR1 is SGHRS and CDR2 YFSETQ. This CDR3 is built from 15 residues. J was trimmed by 6 bases and V by 0 bases; bases with no gene match: 6. DNA of the CDR3: TGCGCCAGCAGCTTGGGACAGGGTGACGGCAATGAGCAGTTCTTC. This gives the protein CASSLGQGDGNEQFF.

The CDR3 DNA is TGTGCCAGCAGCTTACCAGGCCCCCAGAGCTACACCTTC. Translating it yields CASSLPGPQSYTF. This chain connects TRBV7-8 to TRBJ1-2; no firm D call. Germline CDR1 reads SGHVS; CDR2 reads FQNEAQ. The V end was cut by 2 bases, the J end by 9 bases, with 13 bases between. This CDR3 spans 13 amino acids.

The rearrangement joins TRBV9 to TRBJ2-1; TRBD2 aligns across 7 bases. Germline trimming cut 4 bases from V and 5 bases from J; bases unmatched to any gene: 6. This CDR3 region has 14 residues. The germline gives CDR1 SGDLS, CDR2 YYNGEE. The CDR3 loop reads CASSSPAGDNEQFF. DNA for the CDR3: TGTGCCAGCAGCTCCCCCGCGGGGGACAATGAGCAGTTCTTC.

V is TRBV6-1 and J is TRBJ2-2; perhaps TRBD2 as D (7 bases). Germline V gives CDR1 MNHNS, CDR2 SASEGT. The CDR3 loop spans 15 amino acids. The V end lost 2 bases, the J end lost 3 bases, and 10 bases lay between the germline ends. In DNA, the CDR3 is TGTGCCAGCAGTGAAACCGGGGGGCACACCGGGGAGCTGTTTTTT. This encodes CASSETGGHTGELFF.

This clone has just a few counts. The chain employs TRBV6-1 and TRBJ1-3, with D hard to call. The CDR3 sequence is 15 residues long. The germline V gene has CDR1 MNHNS and CDR2 SASEGT. The ends were cut back, 0 bases at V and 2 bases at J, with 8 bases in the middle. The CDR3 sequence: CASSEAPGAGNTIYF. In DNA, the CDR3 is TGTGCCAGCAGTGAAGCCCCCGGGGCTGGAAACACCATATATTTT.

V usage is TRBV30 and J usage is TRBJ1-6, with 8 nucleotides matching TRBD1. V dropped 3 bases and J dropped 9; count of bases not matched to a gene: 7. Germline loops: CDR1 GTSNPN, CDR2 SVGIG (reference sequence). The CDR3 is made up of 14 amino acids. The chain's CDR3 is CAWSLDRGFSPLHF. CDR3 nucleotides: TGTGCCTGGAGCCTAGACAGGGGATTTTCACCCCTCCACTTT.

DNA of the CDR3: TGTGCCAGCAGTAGGACTAGCGGATATGAGCAGTTCTTC. This translates into CASSRTSGYEQFF. This chain links TRBV6-5 with TRBJ2-1, with 10 nucleotides matching TRBD2. CDR1 is MNHEY and CDR2 is SVGAGI in the germline V gene. The CDR3 is 13 amino acids. Germline trimming cut 5 bases from V and 8 bases from J; bases unmatched to any gene: 3.

This clone was recorded once. This sequence joins TRBV20-1 and TRBJ1-2; 9 nucleotides line up with TRBD1. The germline gives CDR1 DFQATT, CDR2 SNEGSKA (reference sequence). J gave up 8 bases and V 3 bases, and 10 bases lay outside the gene matches. There are 14 residues in the CDR3. CDR3 bases: TGCAGTGCTAGTATGACAGGGGGACAGTCGGGCTACACCTTC. It is translated as CSASMTGGQSGYTF.